The 11 T cell receptor beta chains presented below share a single source sample, sequenced in a study of human T cells and chemical hapten exposure. Time point reported: patch test 3, about 24 weeks after DPC sensitization. Treatment of the sample: therapeutic diphenylcyclopropenone sensitization with weekly scalp DPC. Unfractionated whole blood was the source from which total RNA was extracted. TCRdb re-called the RACE reads with MiXCR, one entry per CDR3 protein. The repertoire holds 35,000 to 45,000 distinct CDR3 sequences, with more than 9.5% as singletons. The source material was whole blood, sampled in connection with sensitization to the hapten diphenylcyclopropenone (DPC). The receptors shown here come from a woman aged 40 to 55 with alopecia areata. Some clones in this sample may be carry-over from other donors' samples.

This clonotype occurred many times. The rearrangement links TRBV29-1 to TRBJ2-7; no definite D call. Trimming stripped 4 bases from V and 3 bases from J, with 7 bases between. The CDR3 consists of 11 residues. In germline, CDR1 is SQVTM, CDR2 ANQGSEA. The CDR3 protein is CSVGQSYEQYF. In nucleotides, the CDR3 is TGCAGCGTTGGGCAGAGCTACGAGCAGTACTTC.

This clonotype was counted a few times. This rearrangement joins TRBV20-1 to TRBJ1-4; D is uncertain. The length of the CDR3 is 14 residues. Trimming left V 3 bases short and J 5 bases short, with 13 bases between. CDR1 and CDR2 (germline): DFQATT, SNEGSKA (reference sequence). The CDR3 spells CSASIGQANEKLFF. The DNA for the CDR3 is TGCAGTGCTAGTATTGGCCAGGCGAATGAAAAACTGTTTTTT.

This clonotype has a count of ten or more. The CDR3 sequence: CASRFTGQYSYEQYF. CDR3 sequence (DNA): TGTGCCAGCCGGTTTACAGGGCAGTACTCCTACGAGCAGTACTTC. The chain joins TRBV2 to TRBJ2-7, with D possibly being TRBD1 (6 bases). With 8 bases removed from V and 0 bases from J, the gap between germline ends came to 17 bases. Germline V gene lookup returns CDR1 SNHLY and CDR2 FYNNEI. This CDR3 contains 15 residues.

The V call is TRBV7-2, the J call TRBJ1-6; D not resolved. The CDR3 extends over 16 amino acids. Trimming removed 5 bases at V and 5 bases at J, with 16 bases between. Germline V gives CDR1 SGHTA, CDR2 FQGNSA. Here the CDR3 reads CASSTHVTGNNSPLHF. Here the CDR3 DNA reads TGTGCCAGCAGCACACATGTTACCGGGAATAATTCACCCCTCCACTTT.

V usage is TRBV4-1 and J usage is TRBJ2-1; 14 bases are shared with TRBD2. J lost 9 bases, V lost 1 base, and 5 bases had no gene match. There are 16 residues in the CDR3. Germline V CDR1 and CDR2: MGHRA, YSYEKL. CDR3 in DNA: TGCGCCAGCAGCCAAGTCGCCGGACTAGCGGGGGGTGAGCAGTTCTTC. This gives the protein CASSQVAGLAGGEQFF.

There are a few counts of this clonotype. The rearrangement links TRBV7-9 to TRBJ2-7; D gene unclear. CDR3 length: 15 amino acids. Germline V lookup: CDR1 SEHNR, CDR2 FQNEAQ (reference sequence). Trimming shortened V by 3 bases and J by 2 bases, and 14 bases separated the two germline ends. The CDR3 sequence: CASSLPDMVPYEQYF. The CDR3 nucleotides are TGTGCCAGCAGCTTGCCCGACATGGTACCCTACGAGCAGTACTTC.

This clonotype was recorded at least ten times. The rearrangement joins TRBV28 to TRBJ1-5; 7 positions match TRBD1. With V trimmed by 7 bases and J by 2 bases, 5 bases remained unmatched. Germline V lookup: CDR1 MDHEN, CDR2 SYDVKM. The CDR3 is 14 residues long. This chain's CDR3 is CASTTGVRNQPQHF. The DNA for the CDR3 is TGTGCCAGCACCACAGGGGTTCGCAATCAGCCCCAGCATTTT. Drawing the rest from reference TRBV28 and TRBJ1-5, the complete variable domain is DVKVTQSSRYLVKRTGEKVFLECVQDMDHENMFWYRQDPGLGLRLIYFSYDVKMKEKGDIPEGYSVSREKKERFSLILESASTNQTSMYLCASTTGVRNQPQHFGDGTRLSIL.

The chain employs TRBV5-6 and TRBJ1-6, with TRBD1 as a possible D gene (5 bases). The CDR3 is made up of 17 amino acids. In germline, CDR1 is SGHDT, CDR2 YYEEEE. Deletions cut 4 bases from V and 4 bases from J, with 18 bases between. Here the CDR3 DNA reads TGTGCCAGCAGCCCCTACGGAGGGACTCCGTATAATTCACCCCTCCACTTT. It specifies CASSPYGGTPYNSPLHF. Full variable domain (outside the CDR3, taken from reference TRBV5-6 and TRBJ1-6): DAGVTQSPTHLIKTRGQQVTLRCSPKSGHDTVSWYQQALGQGPQFIFQYYEEEERQRGNFPDRFSGHQFPNYSSELNVNALLLGDSALYLCASSPYGGTPYNSPLHFGNGTRLTVT.

This clonotype was counted only a few times. The chain links TRBV29-1 to TRBJ2-5, with D perhaps TRBD2 (6 bases). V was clipped by 4 bases and J by 1 base, with 10 bases between them. The germline gives CDR1 SQVTM, CDR2 ANQGSEA. The CDR3 consists of 13 residues. The CDR3 region has the DNA TGCAGCGTTGGAGAGCGGGTCCAAGAGACCCAGTACTTC. Its translation is CSVGERVQETQYF.

The chain links TRBV15 to TRBJ2-5; 11 nucleotides agree with TRBD2. The CDR3 spans 16 residues. Germline values: CDR1 LNHNV, CDR2 YYDKDF (reference sequence). J gave up 5 bases and V 0 bases, and 5 bases lay outside the gene matches. CDR3 nucleotides: TGTGCCACCAGCAGAGATCGCCTAGCGGGGGGTGAGACCCAGTACTTC. Translated: CATSRDRLAGGETQYF. Full variable domain (missing parts from reference TRBV15 and TRBJ2-5): DAMVIQNPRYQVTQFGKPVTLSCSQTLNHNVMYWYQQKSSQAPKLLFHYYDKDFNNEADTPDNFQSRRPNTSFCFLDIRSPGLGDTAMYLCATSRDRLAGGETQYFGPGTRLLVL.

This sequence joins TRBV27 and TRBJ1-6; D not resolved. CDR3 length equals 14 residues. Germline V CDR1 and CDR2: MNHEY, SMNVEV (reference sequence). The V end lost 2 bases, the J end lost 10 bases, and 12 bases lay between the germline ends. DNA for the CDR3: TGTGCCAGCAGTTTACCGGGGTCGGCGTCACCCCTCCACTTT. Residues: CASSLPGSASPLHF.